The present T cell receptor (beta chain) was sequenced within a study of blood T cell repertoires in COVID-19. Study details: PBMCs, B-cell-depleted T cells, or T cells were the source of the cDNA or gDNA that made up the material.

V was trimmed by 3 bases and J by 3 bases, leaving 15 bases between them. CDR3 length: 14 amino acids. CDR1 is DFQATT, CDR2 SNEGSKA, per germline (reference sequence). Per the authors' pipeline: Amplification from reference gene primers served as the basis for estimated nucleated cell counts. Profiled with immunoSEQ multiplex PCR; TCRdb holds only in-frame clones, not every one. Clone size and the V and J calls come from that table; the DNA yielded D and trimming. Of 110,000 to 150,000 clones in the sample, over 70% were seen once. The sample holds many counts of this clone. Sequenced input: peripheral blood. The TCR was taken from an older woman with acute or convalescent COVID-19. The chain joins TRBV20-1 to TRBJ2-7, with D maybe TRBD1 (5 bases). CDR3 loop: CSASDRTPNYEQYF. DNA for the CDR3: TGCAGTGCTAGTGACCGGACACCGAACTACGAGCAGTACTTC.